A single sample is the source of the 16 T cell receptor beta chains below, sequenced in a study of a mutant IDH1 vaccine in newly diagnosed glioma. Generated by immunoSEQ multiplex PCR, the TCRdb table keeps only in-frame clones and is missing some. The table has tens of thousands of clones, 82% seen once. As for time point: week 5, during vaccination. In every dose of vaccine, 300 ug of mutant IDH1 20-mer peptide was given alongside topical imiquimod. These TCRs' antigens remain unknown. Sequences were derived from PBMCs, sampled from a glioma patient whose treatment included an IDH1 peptide vaccine. Every receptor here comes from a woman between 18 and 30 years old with glioma. Some clones in this sample may be carry-over from other donors' samples.

The chain links TRBV4-1 to TRBJ1-2; the D gene is possibly TRBD1 (6 bases). V shed 6 bases and J shed 4 bases, with 9 bases lying between them. The CDR3 totals 12 residues. Per the germline V gene, CDR1 is MGHRA and CDR2 is YSYEKL. The CDR3 sequence is CASRAQGYGYTF. CDR3 DNA sequence: TGCGCCAGCAGGGCACAGGGCTATGGCTACACCTTC.

The CDR3 here is CASSLGGYGYGYTF. The CDR3 DNA follows: TGTGCCAGCAGCTTAGGAGGGTACGGCTATGGCTACACCTTC. The chain couples TRBV7-2 to TRBJ1-2; unclear D gene. Germline V gene lookup returns CDR1 SGHTA and CDR2 FQGNSA. Trimming removed 1 base at V and 4 bases at J, with 10 bases between. The CDR3 spans 14 residues. The whole variable domain, remainder taken from reference TRBV7-2 and TRBJ1-2, is GAGVSQSPSNKVTEKGKDVELRCDPISGHTALYWYRQSLGQGLEFLIYFQGNSAPDKSGLPSDRFSAERTGGSVSTLTIQRTQQEDSAVYLCASSLGGYGYGYTFGSGTRLTVV.

This chain joins TRBV5-5 and TRBJ1-5; 9 bases line up with TRBD1. Germline CDR1 SGHKS, CDR2 YYEKEE (reference sequence). V lost 4 bases and J lost 6; bases outside the gene matches: 8. The CDR3 is 15 amino acids. The CDR3 DNA is TGTGCCAGCAGCCGGGGAGGACAGGGGAGTCAGCCCCAGCATTTT. Protein sequence: CASSRGGQGSQPQHF.

The chain employs TRBV6-5 and TRBJ2-3; 7 nucleotides align to TRBD2. The CDR3 consists of 15 residues. Germline V CDR1 and CDR2: MNHEY, SVGAGI. With 4 bases clipped from V and 3 bases from J, the junction kept 7 bases outside the gene matches. The CDR3 bases are TGTGCCAGCAGTTCGGCGGGAGACGGGACAGATACGCAGTATTTT. It specifies CASSSAGDGTDTQYF.

The chain carries TRBV29-1 and TRBJ2-2; 9 nucleotides line up with TRBD1. Losses at the gene ends were 7 bases for V and 1 base for J; bases not matched to a gene: 4. The CDR3 contains 14 residues. Germline V gene lookup returns CDR1 SQVTM and CDR2 ANQGSEA. The DNA of the CDR3 is TGCAGCGCCGTGGACAGGGGGAACACCGGGGAGCTGTTTTTT. Translating it yields CSAVDRGNTGELFF.

This chain links TRBV13 with TRBJ1-4, with a tentative D call TRBD1 (5 bases). The CDR3 spans 15 residues. Trimming shortened V by 0 bases and J by 8 bases, and 13 bases separated the two germline ends. Germline CDR1 PRHDT, CDR2 FYEKMQ (reference sequence). Written as DNA, the CDR3 is TGTGCCAGCAGCTTAGGCGGCAGGGCCGGAGAAAAACTGTTTTTT. It is translated as CASSLGGRAGEKLFF.

V and J are TRBV7-6 and TRBJ1-1; no reliable D call. This CDR3 contains 14 residues. Germline V gene lookup returns CDR1 SGHVS and CDR2 FNYEAQ. V was clipped by 1 base and J by 4 bases, with 10 bases between them. CDR3 loop: CASSLGTTGTEAFF. As DNA, the CDR3 is TGTGCCAGCAGCTTAGGGACGACGGGCACTGAAGCTTTCTTT.

V is TRBV10-1 and J is TRBJ2-3, with D uncertain. Trimming shortened V by 6 bases and J by 5 bases, and 18 bases separated the two germline ends. The CDR3 sequence is 15 residues long. Germline values: CDR1 WNHNN, CDR2 SYGVQD (reference sequence). The CDR3 loop reads CASRAPLTRLDTQYF. In DNA, the CDR3 is TGCGCCAGCAGGGCACCTCTGACCCGACTAGATACGCAGTATTTT.

This chain uses TRBV5-1 with TRBJ2-3; 16 nucleotides agree with TRBD2. Trimming at V came to 2 bases and at J to 0 bases, leaving 3 bases not matched to a gene. The CDR3 consists of 18 residues. Germline CDR1 is SGHRS and CDR2 is YFSETQ. This CDR3 reads CASSFGTSGGASTDTQYF. The CDR3 DNA follows: TGCGCCAGCAGCTTCGGGACTAGCGGGGGGGCCAGCACAGATACGCAGTATTTT.

The chain is built from TRBV10-2 and TRBJ2-5; 8 bases are a match to TRBD2. This CDR3 is built from 17 residues. Trimming cost V 7 bases and J 2 bases; bases outside gene matches: 15. Germline V gene data show CDR1 as WSHSY and CDR2 as SAAADI. As DNA, the CDR3 is TGCGCCAGCACCCCGGGGGAGCGGGGGCGAAGACAAGAGACCCAGTACTTC. As protein: CASTPGERGRRQETQYF.

V usage is TRBV20-1 and J usage is TRBJ1-1, with 8 nucleotides matching TRBD1. The germline V gene has CDR1 DFQATT and CDR2 SNEGSKA (reference sequence). The CDR3 is 11 amino acids. Trimming removed 7 bases from V and 4 bases from J; junction bases left unmatched: 2. In DNA form, the CDR3 reads TGCAGTGGACAGGGGATCACTGAAGCTTTCTTT. Translated, it gives CSGQGITEAFF.

The rearrangement uses TRBV5-6 and TRBJ2-5, with D perhaps matching TRBD2 (5 bases). V was pared by 0 bases and J by 7 bases, with 16 bases between. CDR1 is SGHDT, CDR2 YYEEEE, per germline. The CDR3 runs 15 residues. CDR3 in amino acids: CASSLVSSVRGTQYF. CDR3 nucleotide sequence: TGTGCCAGCAGCTTGGTTAGCAGCGTTCGGGGGACCCAGTACTTC.

The chain combines TRBV6-5 with TRBJ1-1; D is unclear. In germline, CDR1 is MNHEY, CDR2 SVGAGI. The CDR3 length is 15 residues. Deletions cut 0 bases from V and 1 base from J, with 9 bases between. In DNA, the CDR3 is TGTGCCAGCAGTTACTCGGGAGGCCCGAACACTGAAGCTTTCTTT. Translated: CASSYSGGPNTEAFF.

The J gene is TRBJ1-5, the V gene TRBV9; 7 positions agree with TRBD1. The CDR3 totals 14 residues. Trimming at V came to 3 bases and at J to 5 bases, leaving 5 bases not matched to a gene. Germline V CDR1 and CDR2: SGDLS, YYNGEE. Here the CDR3 reads CASSETGSHQPQHF. DNA for the CDR3: TGTGCCAGCAGCGAGACAGGGAGTCATCAGCCCCAGCATTTT.

This clone has a handful of counts. V is TRBV5-1 and J is TRBJ2-4; maybe TRBD1 (6 bases). In germline, CDR1 is SGHRS, CDR2 YFSETQ. With 4 bases removed from V and 0 bases from J, the gap between germline ends came to 11 bases. The CDR3 length is 15 residues. The CDR3 coding sequence is TGCGCCAGCAGCACCGGGACACTAGCCAAAAACATTCAGTACTTC. This codes for CASSTGTLAKNIQYF.

This chain's CDR3 is CSAPGLYGYTF. The CDR3 nucleotides are TGCAGTGCCCCCGGACTTTATGGCTACACCTTC. This chain links TRBV20-1 with TRBJ1-2; D uncertain. CDR3 size: 11 residues. Germline V gives CDR1 DFQATT, CDR2 SNEGSKA (reference sequence). V was pared by 6 bases and J by 5 bases, with 10 bases between.